One TCR beta chain is described in this entry. The target antigen is unknown. The CDR3 extends over 15 amino acids. Looked up from germline, CDR1 is SGHRS and CDR2 is YFSETQ. Trimming removed 0 bases from V and 4 bases from J, with 10 bases in between. This entry comes from a study of T cells in Graves' hyperthyroidism and ophthalmopathy. Study-level findings and limits: In validation, the model predicted ophthalmopathy. These predictions came a median approximately 5.9 months before onset. Also found in blood were most expanded thyroid clonotypes above 0.001.

RNA transcripts were the template for amplifying TCR beta CDR3 regions. Primed by the HTBI set, a first-round RT-PCR was run on the TCR CDR3. TCRdb recomputed calls from the multiplex PCR reads with MiXCR, one row per CDR3 protein. This sample has hundreds of thousands of distinct CDR3 sequences, with 15% to 20% found just once. Each person with ophthalmopathy scored at least 3 on the Clinical Activity Score, reached NOSPECS grade 4 or higher, and had been ill under 3 months. The receptor's source is a man in his forties with Graves' ophthalmopathy. Sequencing was performed on blood. V is TRBV5-1 and J is TRBJ1-4, with a weak D call TRBD1 (5 bases). The CDR3 here is CASSLGGAGNEKLFF. The CDR3 DNA sequence: TGCGCCAGCAGCTTGGGAGGGGCGGGTAATGAAAAACTGTTTTTT.